The 29 T cell receptor beta chains given below trace back to one sample, sequenced in a study of blood T cell repertoires in COVID-19. The data were produced by immunoSEQ multiplex PCR, yet TCRdb's version contains in-frame clones alone and is incomplete. The sample includes about 100,000 clones, 87% of them seen just once. The sequenced sample consisted of peripheral blood. These receptor sequences come from a woman between 45 and 65 years old with COVID-19, enrolled during active disease.

This clone has a handful of counts. The rearrangement joins TRBV7-9 to TRBJ1-6; 9 positions agree with TRBD1. V shed 5 bases, J shed 13 bases, and the junction held 9 bases outside the gene matches. The length of the CDR3 is 14 residues. Germline-derived CDR1 and CDR2 are SEHNR and FQNEAQ (reference sequence). The CDR3 here is CASSLRDRALPLHF. The DNA for the CDR3 is TGTGCCAGCAGCCTCCGGGACAGGGCTCTCCCCCTCCACTTT. The full variable domain, in which reference TRBV7-9 and TRBJ1-6 provide the parts outside the CDR3, is DTGVSQNPRHKITKRGQNVTFRCDPISEHNRLYWYRQTLGQGPEFLTYFQNEAQLEKSRLLSDRFSAERPKGSFSTLEIQRTEQGDSAMYLCASSLRDRALPLHFGNGTRLTVT.

This chain uses TRBV28 with TRBJ1-5, with TRBD1 matching over 9 bases. Germline values: CDR1 MDHEN, CDR2 SYDVKM. With V trimmed by 5 bases and J by 2 bases, 10 bases remained unmatched. There are 17 residues in the CDR3. CDR3 in amino acids: CASSLPGTGYGNQPQHF. CDR3 coding DNA: TGTGCCAGCAGTCTCCCCGGGACAGGGTATGGCAATCAGCCCCAGCATTTT.

The CDR3 DNA follows: TGTGCCAGCAGCACGACAGGGACTGGGGAGACCCAGTACTTC. Encoded protein: CASSTTGTGETQYF. V usage is TRBV6-5 and J usage is TRBJ2-5, with D tentatively TRBD1 (7 bases). V was trimmed by 6 bases and J by 5 bases, leaving 16 bases between them. Germline V gene data show CDR1 as MNHEY and CDR2 as SVGAGI. The CDR3 runs to 14 residues.

V usage is TRBV6-1 and J usage is TRBJ2-5, with 10 bases identical to TRBD2. CDR1 is MNHNS and CDR2 is SASEGT in the germline V gene. After removal of 2 bases from V and 5 bases from J, the junction contained 8 bases not matched to a gene. This CDR3 comprises 16 residues. The CDR3 DNA reads as TGTGCCAGCAGTGAATTTAAGCGGGGGGGCGGTGAGACCCAGTACTTC. The encoded protein is CASSEFKRGGGETQYF.

The chain uses TRBV18 and TRBJ1-2; 9 bases align to TRBD1. V lost 5 bases to trimming and J lost 8 bases; unmatched junction nucleotides: 6. Germline values: CDR1 KGHSH, CDR2 LQKENI. The CDR3 extends over 13 amino acids. The CDR3: CASSSPDRGGYTF. DNA for the CDR3: TGTGCCAGCTCATCCCCGGACAGGGGAGGCTACACCTTC.

This clone has just one count. The chain combines TRBV5-1 with TRBJ2-4, with D unclear. The V gene's germline CDR1 is SGHRS and CDR2 YFSETQ. This CDR3 comprises 15 residues. V was pared by 4 bases and J by 1 base, with 12 bases between. CDR3 DNA sequence: TGCGCCAGCAGCCCCTCCTCTTTGGCCAAAAACATTCAGTACTTC. Translated: CASSPSSLAKNIQYF.

This clone was detected once. The chain has TRBV28 and TRBJ1-2; D gene uncertain. Germline CDR1 and CDR2: MDHEN and SYDVKM. CDR3 length equals 14 residues. V dropped 2 bases and J dropped 0 bases, with 7 bases sitting between them. CDR3 sequence (DNA): TGTGCCAGCAGTTTAGGAGGGCCTAACTATGGCTACACCTTC. Translation gives CASSLGGPNYGYTF.

The table lists this clone with a few counts. The V and J genes are TRBV18 and TRBJ2-7; possibly TRBD1 for D (6 bases). The CDR3 sequence is 15 residues long. Germline CDR1 is KGHSH and CDR2 is LQKENI. The V end was cut by 0 bases, the J end by 6 bases, with 15 bases between. CDR3 in DNA: TGTGCCAGCTCACCACCTGTAAGGACAGAAGGCGAGCAGTACTTC. It codes for CASSPPVRTEGEQYF.

This clone has only a few counts. V and J are TRBV7-2 and TRBJ2-5, with 8 bases matching TRBD2. This CDR3 is 17 amino acids long. CDR1 and CDR2 (germline): SGHTA, FQGNSA. Trimming removed 1 base from V and 5 bases from J; junction bases left unmatched: 12. DNA of the CDR3: TGTGCCAGCAGCTTAGGAGAATCCAGCGGGGGCCGGGAGACCCAGTACTTC. This encodes CASSLGESSGGRETQYF.

This clone appeared a single time. The chain joins TRBV1 to TRBJ2-3; TRBD2 was called by the table and not checked on the DNA. TRBV1 is a documented pseudogene. The CDR3 is 17 amino acids. DNA for the CDR3: TGCACCAGCAGCCAAGCCCCCCTAGCGGGGGGGTATTATACGCAGTATTTT. Amino acid sequence: CTSSQAPLAGGYYTQYF.

V gene TRBV7-9 combines with J gene TRBJ2-1, with D unclear. The CDR3 has 16 amino acids. Trimming took 5 bases from V and 2 from J, leaving 16 bases between them. Germline CDR1 reads SEHNR; CDR2 reads FQNEAQ (reference sequence). The CDR3 DNA follows: TGTGCCAGCAGCCCAAGAGCGTCGAGCGCCTACAATGAGCAGTTCTTC. Translated: CASSPRASSAYNEQFF.

The rearrangement uses TRBV3-1 (or the pseudogene TRBV3-2) and TRBJ2-1; 9 bases line up with TRBD2. The germline V gene has CDR1 LGHDT and CDR2 YNNKEL (reference sequence). Germline trimming cut 2 bases from V and 15 bases from J; bases unmatched to any gene: 11. The CDR3 runs to 14 residues. The CDR3 here is CASSQRPASGVVFF. DNA for the CDR3: TGTGCCAGCAGCCAAAGGCCCGCTAGCGGGGTCGTGTTCTTC.

In its sample, this clone was seen a few times. This rearrangement joins TRBV11-2 to TRBJ2-1; D might be TRBD1 (6 bases). Germline V gene sequence: CDR1 SGHAT, CDR2 FQNNGV. This CDR3 region has 16 residues. V was clipped by 0 bases and J by 1 base, with 10 bases between them. This CDR3 is CASSLDWGLSYNEQFF. The DNA for the CDR3 is TGTGCCAGCAGCTTAGATTGGGGGCTGTCCTACAATGAGCAGTTCTTC.

V usage is TRBV5-4 and J usage is TRBJ2-7; no reliable D call. In germline, CDR1 is SGHNT, CDR2 YYREEE (reference sequence). Trimming took off 1 base at V and 3 bases at J, with 5 bases between the two ends. The CDR3 loop spans 12 amino acids. CDR3: CASSLPNYEQYF. CDR3 in DNA: TGTGCCAGCAGCTTGCCTAACTACGAGCAGTACTTC. The full variable domain, rest sourced from reference TRBV5-4 and TRBJ2-7, is ETGVTQSPTHLIKTRGQQVTLRCSSQSGHNTVSWYQQALGQGPQFIFQYYREEENGRGNFPPRFSGLQFPNYSSELNVNALELDDSALYLCASSLPNYEQYFGPGTRLTVT.

This clone came up once. The J gene is TRBJ1-3, the V gene TRBV6-5; 9 bases match TRBD1. The trim removed 6 bases at V and 0 bases at J, leaving 0 bases unmatched. Germline values: CDR1 MNHEY, CDR2 SVGAGI. The CDR3 length is 14 residues. This chain's CDR3 is CASRTGGSGNTIYF. The CDR3 DNA is TGTGCCAGCAGGACAGGGGGCTCTGGAAACACCATATATTTT.

The chain carries TRBV7-2 and TRBJ2-7; 9 nucleotides line up with TRBD2. This CDR3 contains 16 residues. The J segment lost 0 bases and the V segment lost 6 bases, leaving 9 bases of the junction unmatched. Germline values: CDR1 SGHTA, CDR2 FQGNSA. DNA of the CDR3: TGTGCCAGCAGGGCGGGACTAGCTACCTTCTCCTACGAGCAGTACTTC. Translation: CASRAGLATFSYEQYF.

The gene calls are TRBV6-6 and TRBJ2-5; no clear D. V was pared by 7 bases and J by 3 bases, with 21 bases between. This CDR3 contains 16 residues. Germline-derived CDR1 and CDR2 are MNHNY and SVGAGI (reference sequence). The CDR3 reads CASTSTAASLKETQYF. The CDR3 bases are TGTGCCAGCACCTCCACGGCGGCCAGCCTAAAAGAGACCCAGTACTTC.

This clone was detected only a few times. This chain links TRBV30 with TRBJ2-2; TRBD1 is a possible D gene (7 bases). This CDR3 is 15 amino acids long. Germline V gene data show CDR1 as GTSNPN and CDR2 as SVGIG (reference sequence). Trimming removed 0 bases from V and 7 bases from J, with 15 bases in between. CDR3 loop: CAWSVRGGGVGELFF. The CDR3 DNA sequence: TGTGCCTGGAGTGTACGAGGAGGGGGCGTCGGGGAGCTGTTTTTT.

This clone was observed a few times. The chain employs TRBV24-1 and TRBJ1-6; D is ambiguous. The germline V gene encodes CDR1 KGHDR and CDR2 SFDVKD. V dropped 4 bases and J dropped 8 bases, with 11 bases sitting between them. CDR3 length: 14 residues. The CDR3 nucleotides read TGTGCCACCAGTGACGGGAGGTCACATTCACCCCTCCACTTT. This sequence encodes CATSDGRSHSPLHF.

The rearrangement joins TRBV30 to TRBJ2-7, with 7 bases aligning to TRBD1. The germline V gene has CDR1 GTSNPN and CDR2 SVGIG (reference sequence). The J segment lost 9 bases and the V segment lost 0 bases, leaving 11 bases of the junction unmatched. This CDR3 comprises 14 residues. CDR3 sequence: CAWSVASTTGVQYF. In DNA, the CDR3 is TGTGCCTGGAGTGTAGCGAGTACCACAGGGGTGCAGTACTTC.

The chain joins TRBV18 to TRBJ2-7; maybe TRBD1 (6 bases). Between the trimmed V and J ends, which lost 6 bases and 6 bases, there was a span of 21 bases. The CDR3 is 15 residues long. The germline V gene encodes CDR1 KGHSH and CDR2 LQKENI. The CDR3 nucleotides read TGTGCCAGCTCCCCGACAGGCTTACCCTTAGGCGAGCAGTACTTC. It is translated as CASSPTGLPLGEQYF.

The chain combines TRBV9 with TRBJ2-2; TRBD2 might be the D (5 bases). CDR1 is SGDLS, CDR2 YYNGEE, per germline. Between the trimmed V and J ends, which lost 4 bases and 0 bases, there was a span of 16 bases. The CDR3 totals 17 residues. The CDR3 DNA is TGTGCCAGCAGCATCACCCGGCGGACTTCGAACACCGGGGAGCTGTTTTTT. It translates to CASSITRRTSNTGELFF.

This clone is a singleton in its sample. This chain links TRBV29-1 with TRBJ2-3; 7 bases map to TRBD2. This CDR3 spans 15 amino acids. The germline CDR1 and CDR2 sequences are SQVTM and ANQGSEA. V trimming: 4 bases; J trimming: 6 bases; junction bases outside the gene matches: 13. This chain's CDR3 is CSVGRRERGTDTQYF. The DNA for the CDR3 is TGCAGCGTTGGACGGAGAGAGCGGGGTACGGATACGCAGTATTTT.

V gene TRBV3-1 (or the pseudogene TRBV3-2) combines with J gene TRBJ2-3, with a possible D match to TRBD1 (6 bases). This CDR3 spans 16 amino acids. Germline V gene sequence: CDR1 LGHDT, CDR2 YNNKEL (reference sequence). With 0 bases removed from V and 4 bases from J, the gap between germline ends came to 14 bases. The CDR3: CASSQDGTSRADTQYF. The CDR3 DNA sequence: TGTGCCAGCAGCCAAGACGGGACAAGCCGGGCAGATACGCAGTATTTT.

The chain links TRBV7-3 to TRBJ2-2, with 8 bases that match TRBD1. Trimming cost V 3 bases and J 4 bases; bases outside gene matches: 4. The CDR3 runs to 15 residues. The V gene's germline CDR1 is SGHTA and CDR2 FQGTGA. CDR3 coding DNA: TGTGCCAGCAGCTTCGAGACAGGGGCCACCGGGGAGCTGTTTTTT. This gives the protein CASSFETGATGELFF.

This chain joins TRBV14 and TRBJ2-3; 15 nucleotides match TRBD2. The CDR3 extends over 19 amino acids. Germline lookup yields CDR1 SGHDN and CDR2 FVKESK. The trim removed 0 bases at V and 5 bases at J, leaving 9 bases unmatched. CDR3 in DNA: TGTGCCAGCAGCCAAGAGGGACTAGCGGGGGGCCGGCGTGGAGATACGCAGTATTTT. Amino acid sequence: CASSQEGLAGGRRGDTQYF.

V is TRBV6-2 or TRBV6-3 and J is TRBJ1-2, with D perhaps matching TRBD1 (6 bases). V lost 4 bases and J lost 4, with 13 bases in between. This CDR3 comprises 14 residues. CDR1 and CDR2 (germline): MNHEY, SVGEGT. This CDR3 reads CASSSRGAVYGYTF. The CDR3 region has the DNA TGTGCCAGCAGTTCTCGGGGGGCAGTCTATGGCTACACCTTC.

The rearrangement links TRBV5-6 to TRBJ1-1; 11 bases are shared with TRBD1. The CDR3 contains 15 residues. Germline values: CDR1 SGHDT, CDR2 YYEEEE. The J segment lost 5 bases and the V segment lost 4 bases, leaving 7 bases of the junction unmatched. This CDR3 is CASSNLGQGVTEAFF. The DNA of the CDR3 is TGTGCCAGCAGCAACCTGGGACAGGGGGTTACTGAAGCTTTCTTT.

This chain's CDR3 is CASSIDVSGLGREQFF. CDR3 DNA sequence: TGTGCCAGTAGTATAGATGTTAGCGGGCTAGGGCGTGAGCAGTTCTTC. The chain combines TRBV19 with TRBJ2-1; 7 bases agree with TRBD2. With 0 bases clipped from V and 9 bases from J, the junction kept 11 bases outside the gene matches. CDR3 length: 16 residues. Germline V gene sequence: CDR1 LNHDA, CDR2 SQIVND (reference sequence).